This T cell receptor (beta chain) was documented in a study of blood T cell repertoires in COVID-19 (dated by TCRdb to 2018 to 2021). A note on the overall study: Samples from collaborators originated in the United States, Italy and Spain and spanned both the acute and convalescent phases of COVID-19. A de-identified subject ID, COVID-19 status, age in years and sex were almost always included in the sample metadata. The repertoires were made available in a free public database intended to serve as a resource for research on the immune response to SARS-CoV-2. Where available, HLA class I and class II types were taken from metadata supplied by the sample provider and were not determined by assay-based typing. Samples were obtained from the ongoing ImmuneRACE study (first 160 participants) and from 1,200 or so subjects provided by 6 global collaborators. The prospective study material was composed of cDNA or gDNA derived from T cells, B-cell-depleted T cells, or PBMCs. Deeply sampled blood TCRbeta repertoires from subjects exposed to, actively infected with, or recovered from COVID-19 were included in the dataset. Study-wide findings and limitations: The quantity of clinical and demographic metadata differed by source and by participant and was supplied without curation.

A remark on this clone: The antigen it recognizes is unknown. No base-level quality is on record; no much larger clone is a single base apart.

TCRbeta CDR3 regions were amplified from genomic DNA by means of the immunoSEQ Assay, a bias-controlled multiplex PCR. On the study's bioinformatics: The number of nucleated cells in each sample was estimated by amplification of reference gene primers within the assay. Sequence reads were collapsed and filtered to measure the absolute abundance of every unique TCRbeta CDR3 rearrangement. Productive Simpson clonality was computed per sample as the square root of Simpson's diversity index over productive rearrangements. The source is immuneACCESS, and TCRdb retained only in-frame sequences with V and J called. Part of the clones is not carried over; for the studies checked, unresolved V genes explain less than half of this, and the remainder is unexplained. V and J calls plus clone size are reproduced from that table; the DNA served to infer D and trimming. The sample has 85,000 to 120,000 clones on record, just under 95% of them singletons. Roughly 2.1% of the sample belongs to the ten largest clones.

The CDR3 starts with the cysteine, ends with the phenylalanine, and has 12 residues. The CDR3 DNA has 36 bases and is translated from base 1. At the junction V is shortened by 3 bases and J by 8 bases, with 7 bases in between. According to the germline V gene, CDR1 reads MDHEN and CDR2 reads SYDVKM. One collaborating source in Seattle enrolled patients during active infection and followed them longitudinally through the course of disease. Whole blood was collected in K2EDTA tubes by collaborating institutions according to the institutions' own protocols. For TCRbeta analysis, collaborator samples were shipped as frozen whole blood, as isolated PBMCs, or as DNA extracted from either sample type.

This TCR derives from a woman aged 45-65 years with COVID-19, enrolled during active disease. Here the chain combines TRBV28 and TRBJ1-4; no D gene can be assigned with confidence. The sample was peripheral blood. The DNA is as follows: TGTGCCAGCAGTTTGGCGGGGGAAAAACTGTTTTTT. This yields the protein CASSLAGEKLFF. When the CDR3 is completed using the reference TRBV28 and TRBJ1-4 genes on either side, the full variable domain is DVKVTQSSRYLVKRTGEKVFLECVQDMDHENMFWYRQDPGLGLRLIYFSYDVKMKEKGDIPEGYSVSREKKERFSLILESASTNQTSMYLCASSLAGEKLFFGSGTQLSVL.